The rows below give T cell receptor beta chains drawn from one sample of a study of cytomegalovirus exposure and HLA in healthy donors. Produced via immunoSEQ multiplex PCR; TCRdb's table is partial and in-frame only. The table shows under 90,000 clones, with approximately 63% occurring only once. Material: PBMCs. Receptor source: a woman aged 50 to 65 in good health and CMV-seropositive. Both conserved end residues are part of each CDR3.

CASSLEREVDTQYF | TRBV5-1
CASSPDRGNQPQHF | TRBV7-2
CASSPRTGIYGYTF | TRBV19
CASSLDFEGQGGETQYF | TRBV11-2
CASRTGQGASPLHF | TRBV6-5
CASSHEKERTNTEAFF | TRBV4-1
CASSSSTSGGQDEQFF | TRBV7-2
CASSSSGAGDSYEQYF | TRBV19
CASSPSPERYAEAFF | TRBV7-2
CASSSGWAGELFF | TRBV4-3
CASRGTGGNQPQHF | TRBV2
CASRMGQIGNTIYF | TRBV19
CASSPMGRWADYGYTF | TRBV7-6
CASSTVRGTEAFF | TRBV2
CASSSGQIGNTIYF | TRBV28
CASSWDSPGYEQYF | TRBV19
CASSVAKNTEAFF | TRBV9
CASNQKQGGNINTGELFF | TRBV5-4
CASSPRTSGAGEQYF | TRBV27
CASSVAHEGLGINEQFF | TRBV9
CASSLMGSGETDTQYF | TRBV11-2
CASSFRQGGKETQYF | TRBV9
CASRHNRGGTNEKLFF | TRBV7-8
CASSQSGLALTKNIQYF | TRBV4-1
CASSLMGGSNYGYTF | TRBV7-2
CASSLRREPGELFF | TRBV7-9
CASSESLRRVKSDTQYF | TRBV2
CASSSAGASPLHF | TRBV5-1
CASSHPAAGVYEQFF | TRBV4-1
CASSRRGSIGYTF | TRBV11-2
CASSPPEGSNQPQHF | TRBV4-3
CASSTGTENEKLFF | TRBV28
CASSPRSRLEQFF | TRBV7-8
CASSILYRGQGDTQYF | TRBV5-8
CAISESVGGSNEQFF | TRBV10-3
CASSLAVLSGAPSEAFF | TRBV5-5
CSATKGETQYF | TRBV20-1
CASSVGTISYNEQFF | TRBV9
CASSLGGSYGYTF | TRBV7-9
CASSPGQGAGETQYF | TRBV9
CASSPQTSGETQYF | TRBV14
CASSQDRAVNQPQHF | TRBV4-3
CASSFRAGMSGQPQHF | TRBV7-8
CASSPRRGLAEKLFF | TRBV28
CSSTSGDEQYF | TRBV7-9
CASSLGGLPGQVGEQFF | TRBV7-9
CAWGHDYSNQPQHF | TRBV30
CASTRQGGEELFF | TRBV5-1
CASSQVGGAQETQYF | TRBV14
CASRRDRVDNQPQHF | TRBV6-1
CAISEGARAASSPGKMGQFF | TRBV10-3